This TCR beta chain was observed in a study of blood T cell repertoires in COVID-19. In the study overall: Some COVID-19 samples were acute and others convalescent; all came from the United States, Italy and Spain.

The study recruited people aged roughly 18 to 95 years across around 24 US areas. Clones were read by immunoSEQ multiplex PCR, and TCRdb kept only the in-frame ones, dropping some. This table holds about 140,000 clones, about 75% found once. Germline CDR1 and CDR2: SGHAT and FQNNGV. CDR3 size: 17 residues. Trimming cost V 5 bases and J 0 bases, with 17 bases left between them. Sequencing was performed on PBMCs or T cells enriched from blood (not recorded which). The chain joins TRBV11-2 to TRBJ1-3; no clear D. The TCR comes from a woman in her 50s who had recovered from COVID-19. Here the CDR3 reads CASSPRAVPGSGNTIYF. The CDR3 DNA is TGTGCCAGCAGCCCCCGAGCAGTCCCGGGCTCTGGAAACACCATATATTTT.